Below are 12 T cell receptor beta chains sequenced from a single sample in a study of cytomegalovirus exposure and HLA in healthy donors. Primers included in the PCR were 60 Vbeta and 13 Jbeta primers. The protocol was immunoSEQ multiplex PCR, while the TCRdb copy is restricted to in-frame clones and leaves out a portion. The sample records 150,000 to 200,000 clones, roughly 70% being singletons. Sequenced input: PBMCs. The receptors here all came from a male donor in good health and CMV-seronegative.

The chain employs TRBV28 and TRBJ2-1; D not resolved. Trimming cost V 3 bases and J 5 bases, with 11 bases left between them. Germline V gene data show CDR1 as MDHEN and CDR2 as SYDVKM. CDR3 length: 14 amino acids. CDR3 residues: CASSFLLYNNEQFF. The CDR3 bases are TGTGCCAGCAGTTTTCTACTGTATAACAATGAGCAGTTCTTC.

The V gene is TRBV19, the J gene TRBJ2-5; D not certain. The DNA end lines up better with TRBJ2-7; the J call may be wrong. This CDR3 contains 13 residues. The germline V gene encodes CDR1 LNHDA and CDR2 SQIVND (reference sequence). The CDR3: CASSTDWDYEQYF. The DNA for the CDR3 is TGTGCCAGTAGTACAGACTGGGACTACGAGCAGTACTTC.

The table lists this clone with a count of one. The chain carries TRBV28 and TRBJ2-7; 7 bases map to TRBD1. This CDR3 is built from 14 residues. Trimming removed 8 bases from V and 5 bases from J; junction bases left unmatched: 12. CDR1 MDHEN and CDR2 SYDVKM come from the germline V gene. Here the CDR3 DNA reads TGTGCCAGCGGAGAGGGACAGTTATACGACGAGCAGTACTTC. Its protein product is CASGEGQLYDEQYF.

The J gene is TRBJ2-5, the V gene TRBV2; TRBD2 matches at 7 bases. Germline-derived CDR1 and CDR2 are SNHLY and FYNNEI. The CDR3 sequence is 14 residues long. J gave up 4 bases and V 8 bases, and 10 bases lay outside the gene matches. In nucleotides, the CDR3 is TGTGCCAGCGCTATGGAGGGAGGGGCAGAGACCCAGTACTTC. This translates into CASAMEGGAETQYF.

This rearrangement joins TRBV15 to TRBJ2-5; D might be TRBD2 (6 bases). V was trimmed by 2 bases and J by 5 bases, leaving 21 bases between them. This CDR3 spans 17 amino acids. From germline, CDR1 is LNHNV and CDR2 YYDKDF (reference sequence). The CDR3 DNA follows: TGTGCCACCAGCAGAAGATCAGGGAGGAGTGGGATGGAGACCCAGTACTTC. The encoded protein is CATSRRSGRSGMETQYF.

V and J are TRBV28 and TRBJ1-1, with D uncertain. Germline values: CDR1 MDHEN, CDR2 SYDVKM. CDR3 length: 13 amino acids. Trimming stripped 2 bases from V and 4 bases from J, with 8 bases between. CDR3 in amino acids: CASSLPHPTEAFF. The DNA for the CDR3 is TGTGCCAGCAGTTTACCCCATCCCACTGAAGCTTTCTTT.

J is TRBJ1-3 and V is TRBV6-5; D might be TRBD1 (6 bases). Trimming took 6 bases from V and 4 from J, leaving 13 bases between them. Germline CDR1 reads MNHEY; CDR2 reads SVGAGI. The CDR3 runs to 14 residues. CDR3 residues: CASRLITGGNTIYF. CDR3 coding DNA: TGTGCCAGCAGGTTAATTACAGGGGGAAACACCATATATTTT.

The chain has TRBV6-5 and TRBJ2-5; 10 positions agree with TRBD2. CDR1 and CDR2 from the germline V gene are MNHEY and SVGAGI. The V segment lost 6 bases and the J segment 7 bases; nucleotides outside the gene matches: 8. The CDR3 extends over 14 amino acids. The CDR3 nucleotides read TGTGCCAGCAGCCCTAGCGGGAGAAAGGGGACCCAGTACTTC. Protein: CASSPSGRKGTQYF.

The gene calls are TRBV11-3 and TRBJ2-1; a weak D match, TRBD2 (5 bases). V dropped 1 base and J dropped 6 bases, with 13 bases sitting between them. The CDR3 is 15 amino acids. Germline-derived CDR1 and CDR2 are SGHNT and YENEEA. This CDR3 is CASSLGGRRVNEQFF. The DNA of the CDR3 is TGTGCCAGCAGCTTAGGTGGGAGACGGGTCAATGAGCAGTTCTTC.

The rearrangement links TRBV28 to TRBJ1-4, with 9 bases lining up with TRBD1. CDR1 is MDHEN, CDR2 SYDVKM, per germline. The CDR3 loop spans 14 amino acids. After removal of 7 bases from V and 5 bases from J, the junction contained 5 bases not matched to a gene. CDR3 coding DNA: TGTGCCAGCACCGACGACAGGGGGAATGAAAAACTGTTTTTT. Translated: CASTDDRGNEKLFF.

This clone showed up just once. The genes are TRBV9 and TRBJ2-1; TRBD2 matches 9 bases. This CDR3 has 14 residues. The V segment lost 0 bases and the J segment 7 bases; nucleotides outside the gene matches: 2. Germline V lookup: CDR1 SGDLS, CDR2 YYNGEE. CDR3 region: CASSVELAGNEQFF. DNA for the CDR3: TGTGCCAGCAGCGTAGAGCTAGCGGGGAATGAGCAGTTCTTC.

The V gene is TRBV28, the J gene TRBJ2-7; weak D call: TRBD2 (6 bases). CDR1 and CDR2 (germline): MDHEN, SYDVKM. V was cut by 8 bases and J by 1 base, with 15 bases left in between. The CDR3 is 14 amino acids. The CDR3 nucleotides read TGTGCCAGCTGCTGCGGGGCGACGTCCTACGAGCAGTACTTC. Translation: CASCCGATSYEQYF.